A selection of T cell receptor beta chains follows, all from one sample in a study of cytomegalovirus exposure and HLA in healthy donors. TCRdb's table, derived via immunoSEQ multiplex PCR, lists solely in-frame clones and lacks some. Among under 110,000 clones listed, approximately 90% were seen once. Sequenced: PBMCs. The receptor source for this set is a woman younger than 35 in good health and CMV-seropositive. Each CDR3 is given with its conserved first and last residue. D genes are given only for firm matches. Not all rows give a size; the values are once, few, many and, for expanded clones, a class.

>TRBD1|NA|TRBV18|TRBJ1-3
TGTGCCAGCTCACTTACAGGGGACTCTGGAAACACCATATATTTT
CASSLTGDSGNTIYF
>NA|many|TRBV18|TRBJ1-1
TGTGCCAGCTCACCCCCTCTGCAGGGCATGAACACTGAAGCTTTCTTT
CASSPPLQGMNTEAFF
>NA|NA|TRBV28|TRBJ1-2
TGTGCCAGCAGGAGGGAAGCCTATGGCTACACCTTC
CASRREAYGYTF
>TRBD1|NA|TRBV19|TRBJ1-1
TGTGCCAGTAGCGACAGGGGGATGAACACTGAAGCTTTCTTT
CASSDRGMNTEAFF
>NA|NA|TRBV7-9|TRBJ1-1
TGTGCCAGCAGCTTTGGCAGAAACACTGAAGCTTTCTTT
CASSFGRNTEAFF
>NA|NA|TRBV28|TRBJ1-2
TGTGCCAGCACCCTAAGCAACAGGGCGGAAGGCTACACCTTC
CASTLSNRAEGYTF
>TRBD2|few|TRBV19|TRBJ2-3
TGTGCCAGTAGTGGGACTAGCGGCACAGATACGCAGTATTTT
CASSGTSGTDTQYF
>NA|few|TRBV27|TRBJ1-1
TGTGCCACCAGAAGCGGGAAGAACACTGAAGCTTTCTTT
CATRSGKNTEAFF
>NA|NA|TRBV27|TRBJ1-2
TGTGCCAGCAGATCAACTAGGCGGACTTTCTATGGCTACACCTTC
CASRSTRRTFYGYTF
>NA|NA|TRBV4-1|TRBJ2-5
TGCGCCAGCAGCTCCAGACAGGGCGGGATGGTCGAGACCCAGTACTTC
CASSSRQGGMVETQYF
>NA|NA|TRBV4-3|TRBJ1-5
TGCGCCAGCAGCCAACGTCCGGGCAATCAGCCCCAGCATTTT
CASSQRPGNQPQHF
>NA|NA|TRBV11-3|TRBJ1-2
TGTGCCAGCAGCACCTTCAGGGTATCCTATGGCTACACCTTC
CASSTFRVSYGYTF
>TRBD2|NA|TRBV7-9|TRBJ2-5
TGTGCCAGCAGCTTTTGGACTAGGTCCCAAGAGACCCAGTACTTC
CASSFWTRSQETQYF
>NA|NA|TRBV19|TRBJ1-2
TGTGCCAGTAGAGCGGTAAATGGCTACACCTTC
CASRAVNGYTF
>NA|NA|TRBV7-6|TRBJ1-6
TGTGCCAGCAGCTTAACCGAGGTGGTCTATAATTCACCCCTCCACTTT
CASSLTEVVYNSPLHF
>NA|NA|TRBV10-2|TRBJ1-2
TGCGCCAGCGTAAGGGGCGCAGGGTATGGCTACACCTTC
CASVRGAGYGYTF
>TRBD1|once|TRBV20-1|TRBJ2-7
TGCAGCCGACAGGGGGCGAAAGAGCAGTACTTC
CSRQGAKEQYF